This TCR beta chain originates from a study of T cell responses to AZD1222 COVID-19 vaccine. J was trimmed by 4 bases and V by 5 bases; bases with no gene match: 8. The germline V gene has CDR1 SGHRS and CDR2 YFSETQ. The CDR3 consists of 15 residues. Libraries were prepared by immunoSEQ multiplex PCR; TCRdb keeps only in-frame clonotypes and omits some of them. The profile shows some 150,000 clones, roughly 93% of them singletons. This specimen was peripheral blood, taken on day 0 of MenACWY control vaccination. V usage is TRBV5-1 and J usage is TRBJ2-7, with 11 positions matching TRBD2. This TCR was sampled from an adult in good health. The CDR3 nucleotides read TGCGCCAGCAGTTTAACTAGCGGGGGTACATACGAGCAGTACTTC. Amino acid sequence: CASSLTSGGTYEQYF.